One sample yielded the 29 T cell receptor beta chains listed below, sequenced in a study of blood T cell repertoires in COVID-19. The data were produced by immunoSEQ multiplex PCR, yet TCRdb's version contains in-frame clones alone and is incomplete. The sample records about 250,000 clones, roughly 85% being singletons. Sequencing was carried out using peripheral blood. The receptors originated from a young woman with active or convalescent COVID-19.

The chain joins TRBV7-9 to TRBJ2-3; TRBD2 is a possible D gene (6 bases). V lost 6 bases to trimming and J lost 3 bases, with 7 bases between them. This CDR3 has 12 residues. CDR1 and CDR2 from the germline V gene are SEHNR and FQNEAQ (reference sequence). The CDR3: CASRAGTDTQYF. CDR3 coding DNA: TGTGCCAGCAGGGCGGGAACAGATACGCAGTATTTT.

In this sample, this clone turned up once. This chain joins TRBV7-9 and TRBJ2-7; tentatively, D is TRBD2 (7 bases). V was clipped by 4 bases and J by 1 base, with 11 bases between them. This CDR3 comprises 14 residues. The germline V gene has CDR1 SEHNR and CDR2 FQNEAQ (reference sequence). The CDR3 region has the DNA TGTGCCAGCAGCTCCGCGGGGGCATCCTACGAGCAGTACTTC. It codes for CASSSAGASYEQYF.

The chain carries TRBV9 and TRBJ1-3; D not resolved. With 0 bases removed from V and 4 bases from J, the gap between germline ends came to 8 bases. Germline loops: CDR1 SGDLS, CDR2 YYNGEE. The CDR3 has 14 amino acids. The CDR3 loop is CASSVGSVGNTIYF. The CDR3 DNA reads TGTGCCAGCAGCGTAGGGAGTGTGGGAAACACCATATATTTT.

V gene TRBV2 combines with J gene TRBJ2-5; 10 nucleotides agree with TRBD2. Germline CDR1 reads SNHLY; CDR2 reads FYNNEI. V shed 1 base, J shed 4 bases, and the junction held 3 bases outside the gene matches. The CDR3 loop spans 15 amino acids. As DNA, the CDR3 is TGTGCCAGCAGTGAAGTGGTAGCGGGGGGAGAGACCCAGTACTTC. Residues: CASSEVVAGGETQYF.

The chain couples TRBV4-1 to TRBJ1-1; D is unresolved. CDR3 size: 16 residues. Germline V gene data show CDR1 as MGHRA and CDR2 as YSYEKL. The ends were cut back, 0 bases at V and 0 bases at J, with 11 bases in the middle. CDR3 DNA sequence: TGCGCCAGCAGCCAAGATACAATCCCCCTGAACACTGAAGCTTTCTTT. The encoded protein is CASSQDTIPLNTEAFF.

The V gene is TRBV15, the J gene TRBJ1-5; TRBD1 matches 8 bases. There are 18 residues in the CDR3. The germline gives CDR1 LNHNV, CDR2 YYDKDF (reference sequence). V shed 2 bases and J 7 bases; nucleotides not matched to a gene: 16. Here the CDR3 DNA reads TGTGCCACCAGCAGACGAGCGGCAGGGGGCTTTTTAGGCCAGCCCCAGCATTTT. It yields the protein CATSRRAAGGFLGQPQHF.

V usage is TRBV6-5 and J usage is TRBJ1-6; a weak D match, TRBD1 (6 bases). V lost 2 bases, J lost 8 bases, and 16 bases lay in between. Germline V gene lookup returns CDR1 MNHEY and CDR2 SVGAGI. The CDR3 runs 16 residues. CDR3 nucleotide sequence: TGTGCCAGCAGTTACGGGGGCGGCTCTCTCGATTCACCCCTCCACTTT. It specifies CASSYGGGSLDSPLHF.

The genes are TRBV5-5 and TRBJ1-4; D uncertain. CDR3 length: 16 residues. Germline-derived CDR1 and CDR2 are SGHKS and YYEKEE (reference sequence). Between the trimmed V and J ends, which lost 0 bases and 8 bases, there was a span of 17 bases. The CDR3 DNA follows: TGTGCCAGCAGCTTGGAGACACGACAAACTGGGGAAAAACTGTTTTTT. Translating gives CASSLETRQTGEKLFF.

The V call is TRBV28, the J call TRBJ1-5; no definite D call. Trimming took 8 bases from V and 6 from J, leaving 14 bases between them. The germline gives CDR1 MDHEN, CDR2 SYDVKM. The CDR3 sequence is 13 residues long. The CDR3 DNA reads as TGTGCCAGCGCCCCCGGCCGGAGTCAGCCCCAGCATTTT. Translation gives CASAPGRSQPQHF.

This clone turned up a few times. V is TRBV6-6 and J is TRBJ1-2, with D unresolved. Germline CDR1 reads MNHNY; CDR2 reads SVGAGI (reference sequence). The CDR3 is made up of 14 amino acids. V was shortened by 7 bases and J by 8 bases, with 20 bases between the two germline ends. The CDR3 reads CASIDKAIVGGYTF. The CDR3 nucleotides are TGTGCCAGCATCGATAAGGCGATTGTCGGGGGCTACACCTTC.

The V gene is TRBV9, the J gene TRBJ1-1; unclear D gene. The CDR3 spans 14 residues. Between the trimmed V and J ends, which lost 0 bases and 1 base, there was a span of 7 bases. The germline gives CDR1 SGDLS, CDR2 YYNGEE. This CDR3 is CASSVVGENTEAFF. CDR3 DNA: TGTGCCAGCAGCGTAGTAGGAGAGAACACTGAAGCTTTCTTT.

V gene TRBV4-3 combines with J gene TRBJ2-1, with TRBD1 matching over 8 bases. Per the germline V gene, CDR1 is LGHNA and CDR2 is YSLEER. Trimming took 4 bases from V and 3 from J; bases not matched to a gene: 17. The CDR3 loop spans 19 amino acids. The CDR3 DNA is TGCGCCAGCAGCCCGTCAACACCGAGGGGACAGGTCGTCTACAATGAGCAGTTCTTC. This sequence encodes CASSPSTPRGQVVYNEQFF.

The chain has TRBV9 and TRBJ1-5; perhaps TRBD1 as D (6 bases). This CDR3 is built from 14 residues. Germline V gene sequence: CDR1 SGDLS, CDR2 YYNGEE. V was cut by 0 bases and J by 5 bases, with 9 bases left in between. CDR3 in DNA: TGTGCCAGCAGCGTAGAGGGGGTCGATCAGCCCCAGCATTTT. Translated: CASSVEGVDQPQHF.

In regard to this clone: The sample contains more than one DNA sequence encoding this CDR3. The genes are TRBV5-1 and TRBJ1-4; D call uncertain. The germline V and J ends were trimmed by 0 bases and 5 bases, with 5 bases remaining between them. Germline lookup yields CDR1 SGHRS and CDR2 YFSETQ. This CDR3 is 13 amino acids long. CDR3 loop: CASSLAGNEKLFF. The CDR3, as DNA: TGCGCCAGCAGCTTGGCGGGGAATGAAAAACTGTTTTTT.

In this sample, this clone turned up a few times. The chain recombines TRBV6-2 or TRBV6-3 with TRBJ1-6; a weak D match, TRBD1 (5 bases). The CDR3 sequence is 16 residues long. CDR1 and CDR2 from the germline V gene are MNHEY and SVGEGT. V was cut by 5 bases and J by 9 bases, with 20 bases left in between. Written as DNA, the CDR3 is TGTGCCAGCAGTCCCGAAACCGGACACCCTACTTCACCCCTCCACTTT. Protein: CASSPETGHPTSPLHF.

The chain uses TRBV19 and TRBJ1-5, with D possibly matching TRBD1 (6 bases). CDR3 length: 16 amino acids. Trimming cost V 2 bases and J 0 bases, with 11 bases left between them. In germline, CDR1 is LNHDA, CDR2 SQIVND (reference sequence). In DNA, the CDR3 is TGTGCCAGTAGTATAAGGGGGGGTTATAGCAATCAGCCCCAGCATTTT. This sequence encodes CASSIRGGYSNQPQHF.

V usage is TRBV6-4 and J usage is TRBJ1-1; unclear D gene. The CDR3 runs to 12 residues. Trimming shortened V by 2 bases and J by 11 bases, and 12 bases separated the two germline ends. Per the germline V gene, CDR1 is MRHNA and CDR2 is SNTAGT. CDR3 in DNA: TGTGCCAGCAGTGACGAGATCGGGAGGGCTTTCTTT. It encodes CASSDEIGRAFF.

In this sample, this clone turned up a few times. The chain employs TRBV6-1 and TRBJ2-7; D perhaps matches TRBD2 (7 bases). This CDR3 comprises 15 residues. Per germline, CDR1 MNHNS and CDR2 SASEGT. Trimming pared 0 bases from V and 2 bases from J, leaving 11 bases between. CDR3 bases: TGTGCCAGCAGTGAAGCACCGGGGGGCCCCTACGAGCAGTACTTC. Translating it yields CASSEAPGGPYEQYF.

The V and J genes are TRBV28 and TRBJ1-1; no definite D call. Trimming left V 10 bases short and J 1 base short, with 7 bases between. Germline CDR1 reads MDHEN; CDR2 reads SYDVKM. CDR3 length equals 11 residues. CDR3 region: CATRRNTEAFF. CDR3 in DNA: TGTGCCACCAGGAGGAACACTGAAGCTTTCTTT.

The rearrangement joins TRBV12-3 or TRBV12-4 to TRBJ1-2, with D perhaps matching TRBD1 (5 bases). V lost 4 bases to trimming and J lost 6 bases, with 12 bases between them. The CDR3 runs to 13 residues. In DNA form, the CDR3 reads TGTGCCAGCAGTTCCCCAGGGATGGATGGCTACACCTTC. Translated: CASSSPGMDGYTF.

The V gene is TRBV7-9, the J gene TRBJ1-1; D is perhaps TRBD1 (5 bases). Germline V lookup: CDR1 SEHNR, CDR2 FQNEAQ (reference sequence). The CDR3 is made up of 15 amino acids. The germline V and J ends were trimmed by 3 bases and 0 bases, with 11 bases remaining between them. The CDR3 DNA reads TGTGCCAGCAGCTTGGACATCAGCATGAACACTGAAGCTTTCTTT. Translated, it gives CASSLDISMNTEAFF.

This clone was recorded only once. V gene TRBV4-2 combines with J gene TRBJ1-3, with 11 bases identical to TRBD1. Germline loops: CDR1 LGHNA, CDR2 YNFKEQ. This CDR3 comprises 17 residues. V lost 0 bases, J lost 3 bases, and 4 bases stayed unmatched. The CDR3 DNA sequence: TGTGCCAGCAGCCAAGATCGGGACAGGGGGTTTGGAAACACCATATATTTT. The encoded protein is CASSQDRDRGFGNTIYF.

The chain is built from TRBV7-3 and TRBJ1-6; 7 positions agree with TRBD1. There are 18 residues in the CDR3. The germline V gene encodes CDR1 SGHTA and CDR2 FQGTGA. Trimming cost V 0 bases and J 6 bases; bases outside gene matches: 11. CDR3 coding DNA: TGTGCCAGCAGCTTAACCTTAGGTTCGGACAGGTTTAATTCACCCCTCCACTTT. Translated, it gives CASSLTLGSDRFNSPLHF.

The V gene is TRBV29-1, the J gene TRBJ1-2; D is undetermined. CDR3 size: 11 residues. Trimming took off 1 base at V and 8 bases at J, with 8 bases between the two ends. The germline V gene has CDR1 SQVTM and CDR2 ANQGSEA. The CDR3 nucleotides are TGCAGCGTTGAAGGAGGGTACGGCTACACCTTC. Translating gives CSVEGGYGYTF.

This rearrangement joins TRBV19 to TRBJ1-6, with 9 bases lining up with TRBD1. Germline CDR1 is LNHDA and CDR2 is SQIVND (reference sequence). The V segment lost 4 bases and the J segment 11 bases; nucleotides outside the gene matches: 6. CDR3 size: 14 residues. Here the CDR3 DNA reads TGTGCCAGTAGTAGCGGACAGGGGAGGACACCCCTCCACTTT. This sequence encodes CASSSGQGRTPLHF.

The CDR3 sequence: CASSQGAGGKLFF. For the CDR3, the DNA is TGTGCCAGCAGCCAAGGGGCCGGAGGGAAACTGTTTTTT. The chain uses TRBV3-1 (or the pseudogene TRBV3-2) and TRBJ1-4; D not resolved. Trimming stripped 1 base from V and 11 bases from J, with 11 bases between. Germline V CDR1 and CDR2: LGHDT, YNNKEL (reference sequence). CDR3 size: 13 residues.

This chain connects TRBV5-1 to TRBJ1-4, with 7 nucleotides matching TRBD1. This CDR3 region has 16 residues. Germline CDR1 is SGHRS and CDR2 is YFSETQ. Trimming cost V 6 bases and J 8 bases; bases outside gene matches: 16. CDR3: CASMRGQSWFGEKLFF. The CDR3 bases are TGCGCCAGCATGAGGGGACAGTCCTGGTTTGGCGAAAAACTGTTTTTT.

The CDR3 DNA is TGCGCCAGCAGCTTGTATTCGGGGAACACTGAAGCTTTCTTT. Its protein is CASSLYSGNTEAFF. The V and J genes are TRBV5-1 and TRBJ1-1; D unresolved. CDR1 is SGHRS, CDR2 YFSETQ, per germline. The CDR3 spans 14 residues. V dropped 1 base and J dropped 1 base, with 8 bases sitting between them.

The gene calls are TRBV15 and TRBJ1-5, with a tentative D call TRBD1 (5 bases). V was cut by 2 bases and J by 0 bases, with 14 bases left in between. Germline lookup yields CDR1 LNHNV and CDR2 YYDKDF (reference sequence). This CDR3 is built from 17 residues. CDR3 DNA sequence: TGTGCCACCAGCAGACCGTCCCCGGGGGTTAGCAATCAGCCCCAGCATTTT. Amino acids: CATSRPSPGVSNQPQHF.